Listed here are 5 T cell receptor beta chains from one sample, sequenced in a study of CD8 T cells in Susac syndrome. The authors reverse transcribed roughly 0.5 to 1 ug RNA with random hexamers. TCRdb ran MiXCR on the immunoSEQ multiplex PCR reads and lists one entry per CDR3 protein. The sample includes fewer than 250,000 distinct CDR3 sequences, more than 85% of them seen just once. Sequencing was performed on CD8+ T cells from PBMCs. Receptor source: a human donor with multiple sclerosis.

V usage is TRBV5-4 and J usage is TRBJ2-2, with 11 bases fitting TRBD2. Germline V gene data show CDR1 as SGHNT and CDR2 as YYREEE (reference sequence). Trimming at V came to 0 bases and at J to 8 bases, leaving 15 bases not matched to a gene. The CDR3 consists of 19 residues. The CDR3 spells CASSLVALAGGPTSGELFF. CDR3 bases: TGTGCCAGCAGCTTGGTTGCCCTAGCGGGGGGCCCGACCTCTGGGGAGCTGTTTTTT. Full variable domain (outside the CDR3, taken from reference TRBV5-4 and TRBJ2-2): ETGVTQSPTHLIKTRGQQVTLRCSSQSGHNTVSWYQQALGQGPQFIFQYYREEENGRGNFPPRFSGLQFPNYSSELNVNALELDDSALYLCASSLVALAGGPTSGELFFGEGSRLTVL.

CDR3 sequence: CASLLTGVPSYNEQFF. In DNA, the CDR3 is TGTGCCAGCCTTTTAACAGGGGTGCCCTCCTACAATGAGCAGTTCTTC. The J gene is TRBJ2-1, the V gene TRBV2, with TRBD1 identical over 7 bases. CDR3 length: 16 amino acids. The V gene's germline CDR1 is SNHLY and CDR2 FYNNEI. V shed 8 bases and J 0 bases; nucleotides not matched to a gene: 10.

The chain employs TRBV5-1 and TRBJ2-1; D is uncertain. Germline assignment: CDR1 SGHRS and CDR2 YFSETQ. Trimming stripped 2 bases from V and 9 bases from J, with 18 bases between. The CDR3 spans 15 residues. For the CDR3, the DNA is TGCGCCAGCAGCTTTGGTGGCGAAGCACCGAGTGAGCAGTTCTTC. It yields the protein CASSFGGEAPSEQFF. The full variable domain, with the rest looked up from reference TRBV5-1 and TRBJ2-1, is KAGVTQTPRYLIKTRGQQVTLSCSPISGHRSVSWYQQTPGQGLQFLFEYFSETQRNKGNFPGRFSGRQFSNSRSEMNVSTLELGDSALYLCASSFGGEAPSEQFFGPGTRLTVL.

The CDR3 coding sequence is TGTGCCAGCAGCCTTGACCCTCTAGGCACTGAAGCTTTCTTT. Translating gives CASSLDPLGTEAFF. V and J are TRBV7-2 and TRBJ1-1; D unclear. Germline V gene sequence: CDR1 SGHTA, CDR2 FQGNSA. Trimming shortened V by 5 bases and J by 4 bases, and 14 bases separated the two germline ends. This CDR3 comprises 14 residues.

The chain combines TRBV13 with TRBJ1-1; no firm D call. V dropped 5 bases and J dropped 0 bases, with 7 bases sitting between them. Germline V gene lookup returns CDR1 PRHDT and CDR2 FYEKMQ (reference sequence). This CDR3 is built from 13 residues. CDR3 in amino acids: CASSKEMNTEAFF. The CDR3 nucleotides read TGTGCCAGCAGCAAAGAGATGAACACTGAAGCTTTCTTT.